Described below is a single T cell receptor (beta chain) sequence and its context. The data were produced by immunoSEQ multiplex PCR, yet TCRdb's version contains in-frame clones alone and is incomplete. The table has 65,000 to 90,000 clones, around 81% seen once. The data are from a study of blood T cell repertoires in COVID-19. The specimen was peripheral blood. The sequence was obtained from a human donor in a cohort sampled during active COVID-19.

The CDR3 is CASSPWGGHADTQYF. The CDR3 coding sequence is TGTGCCAGCAGCCCTTGGGGGGGCCACGCAGATACGCAGTATTTT. The V call is TRBV3-1 (or the pseudogene TRBV3-2), the J call TRBJ2-3; perhaps TRBD2 as D (7 bases). V lost 4 bases to trimming and J lost 4 bases, with 15 bases between them. The length of the CDR3 is 15 residues. Germline V gene data show CDR1 as LGHDT and CDR2 as YNNKEL (reference sequence).